The 8 T cell receptor beta chains reported below all come from one sample, sequenced in a study of OX40 agonist ivuxolimab in advanced cancers. The repertoire was sequenced with immunoSEQ multiplex PCR; TCRdb's copy has only in-frame clones and lacks some. The table includes tens of thousands of clones, roughly 89% detected once. The sample in question was CD4+ or CD8+ T cells sorted from blood, obtained in a trial of the OX40 agonist ivuxolimab. The source is an adult with an advanced solid tumor such as melanoma, head and neck, liver or kidney cancer.

The chain uses TRBV29-1 and TRBJ1-5; D remains unclear. The V end lost 5 bases, the J end lost 4 bases, and 9 bases lay between the germline ends. This CDR3 is 12 amino acids long. CDR1 and CDR2 from the germline V gene are SQVTM and ANQGSEA. The CDR3, as DNA: TGCAGCGTTTCTTCAGGAAATCAGCCCCAGCATTTT. This gives the protein CSVSSGNQPQHF.

The gene calls are TRBV7-2 and TRBJ2-5; 7 bases line up with TRBD2. This CDR3 is built from 15 residues. CDR1 and CDR2 from the germline V gene are SGHTA and FQGNSA. J lost 1 base, V lost 4 bases, and 6 bases had no gene match. The CDR3 bases are TGTGCCAGCAGCTCGCGGGGGAGCGGCCAAGAGACCCAGTACTTC. Translating gives CASSSRGSGQETQYF.

This clone was seen more than once but under ten times. The CDR3 reads CASSLAIRGASTDTQYF. CDR3 nucleotide sequence: TGTGCCAGCAGCTTGGCCATCCGCGGGGCTAGCACAGATACGCAGTATTTT. This chain links TRBV5-4 with TRBJ2-3, with D perhaps TRBD2 (6 bases). This CDR3 contains 17 residues. V was clipped by 0 bases and J by 0 bases, with 14 bases between them. In germline, CDR1 is SGHNT, CDR2 YYREEE (reference sequence).

This clone was seen only a few times. This chain links TRBV5-6 with TRBJ2-7; TRBD2 aligns across 11 bases. Trimming removed 0 bases from V and 4 bases from J; junction bases left unmatched: 3. Germline CDR1 reads SGHDT; CDR2 reads YYEEEE. The CDR3 consists of 15 residues. CDR3 nucleotide sequence: TGTGCCAGCAGCTTGGAGGTAGCGGGAGGGTACGAGCAGTACTTC. Its translation: CASSLEVAGGYEQYF.

This CDR3 is CASSDSTSSIQYF. The CDR3 coding sequence is TGTGCCAGCAGTGACTCGACTAGCAGCATTCAGTACTTC. V is TRBV6-4 and J is TRBJ2-4, with 7 bases lining up with TRBD2. Losses at the gene ends were 0 bases for V and 9 bases for J; bases not matched to a gene: 2. The CDR3 loop spans 13 amino acids. Germline V gives CDR1 MRHNA, CDR2 SNTAGT.

The chain couples TRBV5-1 to TRBJ2-3; 7 nucleotides match TRBD2. Germline CDR1 is SGHRS and CDR2 is YFSETQ. Trimming at V came to 2 bases and at J to 3 bases, leaving 6 bases not matched to a gene. The CDR3 is 15 residues long. The CDR3 reads CASSFKGLQTDTQYF. CDR3 nucleotide sequence: TGCGCCAGCAGCTTTAAGGGACTACAAACAGATACGCAGTATTTT.

The chain has TRBV5-5 and TRBJ2-7, with 12 bases aligning to TRBD2. CDR1 and CDR2 from the germline V gene are SGHKS and YYEKEE (reference sequence). The CDR3 is made up of 16 amino acids. With 1 base clipped from V and 1 base from J, the junction kept 3 bases outside the gene matches. CDR3: CASSLPTSGSSYEQYF. The CDR3 nucleotides are TGTGCCAGCAGCTTGCCGACTAGCGGGAGTTCCTACGAGCAGTACTTC. Full variable domain (missing parts from reference TRBV5-5 and TRBJ2-7): DAGVTQSPTHLIKTRGQQVTLRCSPISGHKSVSWYQQVLGQGPQFIFQYYEKEERGRGNFPDRFSARQFPNYSSELNVNALLLGDSALYLCASSLPTSGSSYEQYFGPGTRLTVT.

V and J are TRBV6-4 and TRBJ2-2, with 7 nucleotides matching TRBD1. The trim removed 5 bases at V and 8 bases at J, leaving 17 bases unmatched. This CDR3 is 17 amino acids long. Germline V lookup: CDR1 MRHNA, CDR2 SNTAGT. This CDR3 is CASSKEGGAGNLGELFF. The CDR3 DNA is TGTGCCAGCAGTAAAGAAGGGGGCGCCGGCAATCTTGGGGAGCTGTTTTTT.